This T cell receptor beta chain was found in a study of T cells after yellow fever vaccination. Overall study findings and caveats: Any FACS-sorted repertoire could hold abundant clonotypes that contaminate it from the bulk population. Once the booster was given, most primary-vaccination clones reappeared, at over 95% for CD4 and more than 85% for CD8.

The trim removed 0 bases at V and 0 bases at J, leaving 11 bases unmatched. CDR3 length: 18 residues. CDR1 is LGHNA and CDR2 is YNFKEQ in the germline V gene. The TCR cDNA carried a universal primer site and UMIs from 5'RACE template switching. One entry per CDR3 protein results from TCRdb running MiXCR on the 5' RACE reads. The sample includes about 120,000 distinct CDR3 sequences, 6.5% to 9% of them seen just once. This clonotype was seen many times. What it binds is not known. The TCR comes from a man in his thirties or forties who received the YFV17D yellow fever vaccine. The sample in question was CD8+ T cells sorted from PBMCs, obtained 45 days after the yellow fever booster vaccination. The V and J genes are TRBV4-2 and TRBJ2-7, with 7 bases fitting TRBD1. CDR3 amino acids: CASSQDPGTAMSSYEQYF. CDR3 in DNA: TGTGCCAGCAGCCAAGACCCCGGGACAGCCATGAGCTCCTACGAGCAGTACTTC.